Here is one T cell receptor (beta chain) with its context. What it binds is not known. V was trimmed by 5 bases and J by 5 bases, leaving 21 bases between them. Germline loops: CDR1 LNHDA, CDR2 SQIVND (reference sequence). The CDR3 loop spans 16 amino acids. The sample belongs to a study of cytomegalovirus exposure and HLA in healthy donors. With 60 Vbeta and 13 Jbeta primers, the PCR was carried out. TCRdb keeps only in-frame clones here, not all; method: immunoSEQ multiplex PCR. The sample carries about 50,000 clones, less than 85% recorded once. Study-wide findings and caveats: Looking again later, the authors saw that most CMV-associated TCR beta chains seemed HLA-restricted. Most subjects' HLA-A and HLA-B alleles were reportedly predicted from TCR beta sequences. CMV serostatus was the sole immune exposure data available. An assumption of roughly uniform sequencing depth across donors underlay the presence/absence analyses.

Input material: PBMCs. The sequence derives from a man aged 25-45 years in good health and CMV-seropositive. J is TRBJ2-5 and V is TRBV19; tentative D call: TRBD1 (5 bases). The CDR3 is CASSSSGGVKGETQYF. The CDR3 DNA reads TGTGCCAGTAGTTCGTCCGGTGGGGTTAAGGGGGAGACCCAGTACTTC.